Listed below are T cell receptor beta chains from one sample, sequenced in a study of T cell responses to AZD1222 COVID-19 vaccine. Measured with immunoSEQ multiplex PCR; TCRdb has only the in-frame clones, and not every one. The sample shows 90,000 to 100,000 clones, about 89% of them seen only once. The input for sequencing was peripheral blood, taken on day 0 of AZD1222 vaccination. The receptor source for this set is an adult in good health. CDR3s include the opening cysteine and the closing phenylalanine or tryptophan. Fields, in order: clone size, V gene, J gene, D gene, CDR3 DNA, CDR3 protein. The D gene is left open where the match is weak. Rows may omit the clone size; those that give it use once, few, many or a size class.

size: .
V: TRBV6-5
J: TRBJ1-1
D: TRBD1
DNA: TGTGCCAGCTTCAGATCAAGCAGGGGGAGGACTGAAGCTTTCTTT
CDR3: CASFRSSRGRTEAFF

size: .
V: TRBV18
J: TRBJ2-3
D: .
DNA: TGTGCCAGCTCAGCCGGATCCACAGATACGCAGTATTTT
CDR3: CASSAGSTDTQYF

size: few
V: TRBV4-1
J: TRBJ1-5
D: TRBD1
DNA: TGCGCCAGCAGCCCAGACAGGGGAAATCAGCCCCAGCATTTT
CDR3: CASSPDRGNQPQHF

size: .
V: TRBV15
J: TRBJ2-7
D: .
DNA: TGTGCCACCAGCAGGGTAGGGGGGTACGAGCAGTACTTC
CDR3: CATSRVGGYEQYF

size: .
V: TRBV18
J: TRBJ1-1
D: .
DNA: TGTGCCAGCTCACCTCAAGGGACATCAAACACTGAAGCTTTCTTT
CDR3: CASSPQGTSNTEAFF

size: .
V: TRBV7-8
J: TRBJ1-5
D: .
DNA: TGTGCCAGCAGCTTTGGACTTTCGCCCCAGCATTTT
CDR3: CASSFGLSPQHF

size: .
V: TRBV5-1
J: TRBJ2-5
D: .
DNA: TGCGCCGTGGCGCGGGGAATGAATGGGGAGACCCAGTACTTC
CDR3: CAVARGMNGETQYF

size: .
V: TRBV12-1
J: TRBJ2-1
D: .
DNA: TGTGCCAGCAGGCATAGCGGGAGGGCCTACAATGAGCAGTTCTTC
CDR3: CASRHSGRAYNEQFF

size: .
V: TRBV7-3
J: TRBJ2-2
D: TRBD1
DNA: TGTGCCAGCAGACCAGGGGGCCCGAACACCGGGGAGCTGTTTTTT
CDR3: CASRPGGPNTGELFF

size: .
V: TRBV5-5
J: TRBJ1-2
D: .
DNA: TGTGCCAGCAGCCCTTTTACCCGACGGGCGTCTAACTATGGCTACACCTTC
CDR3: CASSPFTRRASNYGYTF

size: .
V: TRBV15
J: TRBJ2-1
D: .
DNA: TGTGCCACCAGCGGATACAATGAGCAGTTCTTC
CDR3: CATSGYNEQFF

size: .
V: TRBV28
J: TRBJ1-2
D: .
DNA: TGTGCCAGCAGTGCAGCCGGGACACAGTATGGCTACACCTTC
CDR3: CASSAAGTQYGYTF

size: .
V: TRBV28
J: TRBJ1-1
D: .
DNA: TGTGCCAGCAGTCCATCCGGGACGAACACTGAAGCTTTCTTT
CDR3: CASSPSGTNTEAFF

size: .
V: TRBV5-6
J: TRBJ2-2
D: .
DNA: TGTGCCAGCAGCCCCCTAGGCGGAAACACCGGGGAGCTGTTTTTT
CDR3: CASSPLGGNTGELFF

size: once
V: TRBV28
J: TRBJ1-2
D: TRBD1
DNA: TGTGCCAGCAATGTGGGCATCAGGGGGGACTATGGCTACACCTTC
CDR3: CASNVGIRGDYGYTF

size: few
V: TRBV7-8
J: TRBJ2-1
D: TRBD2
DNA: TGTGCCAGCAGCTTGGTGTGGCGGGGGGTGCCCAATGAGCAGTTCTTC
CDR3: CASSLVWRGVPNEQFF

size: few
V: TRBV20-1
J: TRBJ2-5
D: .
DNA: TGCAGTGCAATTAAAGAGACCCAGTACTTC
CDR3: CSAIKETQYF

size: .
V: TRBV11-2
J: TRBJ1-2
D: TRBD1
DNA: TGTGCCAGCAGCTTAGTTTTCACAGGGGCCTATGGCTACACCTTC
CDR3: CASSLVFTGAYGYTF

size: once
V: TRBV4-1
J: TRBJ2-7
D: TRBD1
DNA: TGCGCCAGCAGCCGGCAAGCTGGGGGACAGTCCTACGAGCAGTACTTC
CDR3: CASSRQAGGQSYEQYF

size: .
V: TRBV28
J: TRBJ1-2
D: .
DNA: TGTGCCAGCAGCCTTGGCGGGGGAGGGATTGGCTACACCTTC
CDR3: CASSLGGGGIGYTF

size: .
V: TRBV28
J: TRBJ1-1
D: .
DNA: TGTGCCAGCAGTTTACCCCCCGGACGGACTGAAGCTTTCTTT
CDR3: CASSLPPGRTEAFF

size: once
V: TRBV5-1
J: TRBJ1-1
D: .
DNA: TGCGCCAGCAATCGCGACAGTGGCACTGAAGCTTTCTTT
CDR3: CASNRDSGTEAFF

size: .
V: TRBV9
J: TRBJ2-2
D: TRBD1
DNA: TGTGCCAGCAGCCCCCAGGGGACAGGGTACACCGGGGAGCTGTTTTTT
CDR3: CASSPQGTGYTGELFF

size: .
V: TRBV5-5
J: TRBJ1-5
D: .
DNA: TGTGCCAGCAGCTTGGATGCGGGCCCATCGCCCCAGCATTTT
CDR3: CASSLDAGPSPQHF

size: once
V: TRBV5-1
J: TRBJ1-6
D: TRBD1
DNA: TGCGCCAGCAGCCAGACAGGGGTTATGGATTCACCCCTCCACTTT
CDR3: CASSQTGVMDSPLHF

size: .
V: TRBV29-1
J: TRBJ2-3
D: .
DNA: TGCGTCGGTCGGTTCGGGGCCTTTGATACGCAGTATTTT
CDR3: CVGRFGAFDTQYF

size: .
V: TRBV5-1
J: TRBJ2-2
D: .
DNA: TGCGCCAGCAGCTTGGGGCAGGGAGGTGTCAGGACCGGGGAGCTGTTTTTT
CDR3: CASSLGQGGVRTGELFF

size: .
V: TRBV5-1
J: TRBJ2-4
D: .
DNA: TGCGCCAGCAGCTTGTCGACAGGCTCGTCCAAAAACATTCAGTACTTC
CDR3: CASSLSTGSSKNIQYF

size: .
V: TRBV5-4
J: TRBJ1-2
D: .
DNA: TGTGCCAGCAGCGTGACAGCTAACTATGGCTACACCTTC
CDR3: CASSVTANYGYTF

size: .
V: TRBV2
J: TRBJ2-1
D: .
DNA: TGTGCCAGCATGGTCGAACTACTATACAATGAGCAGTTCTTC
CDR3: CASMVELLYNEQFF

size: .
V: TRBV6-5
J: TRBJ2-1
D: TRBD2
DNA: TGTGCCAGTGCCACGGGAGGAGACGGCAATGAGCAGTTCTTC
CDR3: CASATGGDGNEQFF

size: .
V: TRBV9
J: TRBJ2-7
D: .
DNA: TGTGCCAGCAGCGTCGGGAGACAGGGCTCCTACGAGCAGTACTTC
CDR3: CASSVGRQGSYEQYF

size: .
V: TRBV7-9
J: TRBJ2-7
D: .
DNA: TGTGCCAGCAGCTTAGTCCACTACGAGCAGTACTTC
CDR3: CASSLVHYEQYF

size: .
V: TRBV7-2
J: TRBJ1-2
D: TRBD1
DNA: TGTGCCAGCAGCTTAGCTTTAGGGGGCTACTATGGCTACACCTTC
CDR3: CASSLALGGYYGYTF

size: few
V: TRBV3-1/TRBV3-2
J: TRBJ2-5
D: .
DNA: TGTGCCAGCAGCCAAGCAACCACAGGGAAGTACTTC
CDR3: CASSQATTGKYF

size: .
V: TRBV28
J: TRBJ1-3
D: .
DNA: TGTGCCAGCACCGGGGGGGGAGAGGACTCTGGAAACACCATATATTTT
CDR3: CASTGGGEDSGNTIYF

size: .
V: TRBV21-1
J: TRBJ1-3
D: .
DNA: TGTGCCAGCAGCAATGGGAGGGGGCCCTCTTCTGGAAACACCATATATTTT
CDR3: CASSNGRGPSSGNTIYF

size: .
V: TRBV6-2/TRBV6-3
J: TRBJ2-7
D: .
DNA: TGTGCCAGCAGTTACGCCGTATACGAGCAGTACTTC
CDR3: CASSYAVYEQYF

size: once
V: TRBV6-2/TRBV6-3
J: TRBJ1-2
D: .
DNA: TGTGCCAGCAGTCCCAATATGTATGGCTACACCTTC
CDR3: CASSPNMYGYTF

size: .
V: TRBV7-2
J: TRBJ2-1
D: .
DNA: TGTGCCAGCAGCCTCGGGTTAGCGTCGTACAATGAGCAGTTCTTC
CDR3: CASSLGLASYNEQFF

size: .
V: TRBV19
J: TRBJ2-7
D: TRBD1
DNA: TGTGCCAGTAGTAACAATTGGGACAGCTACGAGCAGTACTTC
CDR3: CASSNNWDSYEQYF

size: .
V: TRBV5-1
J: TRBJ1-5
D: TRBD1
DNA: TGCGCCAGCAGCTTGGGGGGACAGGGCAATCAGCCCCAGCATTTT
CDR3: CASSLGGQGNQPQHF

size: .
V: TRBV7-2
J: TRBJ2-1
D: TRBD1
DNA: TGTGCCAGCAGCTTCGGACAGGGGTCCGCTGAGCAGTTCTTC
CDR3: CASSFGQGSAEQFF

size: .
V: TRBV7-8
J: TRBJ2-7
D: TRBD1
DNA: TGTGCCAGCAGCTTAGTCTCCGCTTCCGGGACAGGGGGCTCCGAGCAGTACTTC
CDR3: CASSLVSASGTGGSEQYF

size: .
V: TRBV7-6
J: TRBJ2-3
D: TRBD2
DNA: TGTGCCAGCAGCTTAGCGAGGCGGGGGGGAAGCACAGATACGCAGTATTTT
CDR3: CASSLARRGGSTDTQYF

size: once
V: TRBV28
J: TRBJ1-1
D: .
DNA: TGTGCCAGCAGTCGGGCCCCCACTGAAGCTTTCTTT
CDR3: CASSRAPTEAFF

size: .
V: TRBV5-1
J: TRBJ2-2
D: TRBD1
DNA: TGCGCCAGCAGCCTAGGACAGGGAGGCGGCACCGGGGAGCTGTTTTTT
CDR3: CASSLGQGGGTGELFF

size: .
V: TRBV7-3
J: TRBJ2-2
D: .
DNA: TGTGCCAGTGCGGGCCCAGCGGCGAACACCGGGGAGCTGTTTTTT
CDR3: CASAGPAANTGELFF

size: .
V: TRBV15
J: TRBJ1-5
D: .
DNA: TGTGCCACCAGCAGAGTTCACGGCAGTAACCAGCCCCAGCATTTT
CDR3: CATSRVHGSNQPQHF

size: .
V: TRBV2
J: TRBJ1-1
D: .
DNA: TGTGCCAGCAGTGAATCGGGCAGCCACACTGAAGCTTTCTTT
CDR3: CASSESGSHTEAFF

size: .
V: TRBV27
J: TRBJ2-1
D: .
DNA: TGTGCCAGCAGTTTAAGACTAGACTCCTACAATGAGCAGTTCTTC
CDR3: CASSLRLDSYNEQFF